This TCR beta chain was sequenced during a study of T cell repertoires in cytomegalovirus infection. Study background: The public TCR beta signatures pointed to both CMV infection and matching HLA type.

The study's findings and limits: Cumulative frequency (of public TCR beta family members) identified carriers of CMV plus the relevant HLA. The response measured ex vivo was dominated by TCR beta clonotypes (HLA-C-restricted and CMV-specific).

Concerning this clonotype: What it binds is not known.

Via MiXCR, TCRdb re-called the reads, giving one row per CDR3 protein. The sample lists nearly 650,000 distinct CDR3 sequences; 20% to 25% were seen once. This CDR3 is built from 14 residues. Germline lookup yields CDR1 SEHNR and CDR2 FQNEAQ (reference sequence). The V and J ends lost 6 bases and 5 bases respectively, with 16 bases between them. The chain employs TRBV7-9 and TRBJ1-1, with a tentative D call TRBD1 (5 bases). The sample taken for sequencing was CD8+ T cells from PBMCs. The clonotype comes from a human donor in good health (CMV status not recorded). Some clones in this sample may be carry-over from other donors' samples. CDR3 nucleotide sequence: TGTGCCAGCAGACCGGCCGGGGCAAGGACTGAAGCTTTCTTT. It codes for CASRPAGARTEAFF.